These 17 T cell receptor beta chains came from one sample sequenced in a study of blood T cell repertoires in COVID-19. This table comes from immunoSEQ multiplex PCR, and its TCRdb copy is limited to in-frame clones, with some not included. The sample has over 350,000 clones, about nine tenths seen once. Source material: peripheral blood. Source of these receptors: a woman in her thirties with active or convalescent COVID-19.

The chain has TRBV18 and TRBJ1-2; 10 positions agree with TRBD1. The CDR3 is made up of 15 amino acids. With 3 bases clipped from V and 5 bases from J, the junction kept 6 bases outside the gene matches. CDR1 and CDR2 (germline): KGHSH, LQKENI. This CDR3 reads CASSPGTGEGYGYTF. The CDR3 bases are TGTGCCAGCTCACCCGGGACAGGGGAAGGATATGGCTACACCTTC.

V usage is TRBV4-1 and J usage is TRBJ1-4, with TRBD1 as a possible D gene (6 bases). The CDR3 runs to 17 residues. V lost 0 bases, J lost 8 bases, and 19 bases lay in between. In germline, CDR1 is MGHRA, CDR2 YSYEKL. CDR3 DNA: TGCGCCAGCAGCCAAGATCCGGTAACAGGGAGAGGAGAAAAACTGTTTTTT. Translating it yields CASSQDPVTGRGEKLFF.

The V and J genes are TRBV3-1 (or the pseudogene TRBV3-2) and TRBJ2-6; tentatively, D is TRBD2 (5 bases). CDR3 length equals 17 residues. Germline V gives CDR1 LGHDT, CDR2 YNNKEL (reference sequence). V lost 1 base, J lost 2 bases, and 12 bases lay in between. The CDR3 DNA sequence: TGTGCCAGCAGCCAAGGCAATGCGGGCGCTGGGGCCAACGTCCTGACTTTC. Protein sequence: CASSQGNAGAGANVLTF.

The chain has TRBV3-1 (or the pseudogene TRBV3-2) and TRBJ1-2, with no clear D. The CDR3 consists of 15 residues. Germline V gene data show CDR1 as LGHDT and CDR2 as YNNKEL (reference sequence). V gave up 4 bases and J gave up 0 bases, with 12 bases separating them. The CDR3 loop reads CASSLSSGTNYGYTF. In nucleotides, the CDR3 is TGTGCCAGCAGCCTTTCCTCCGGGACTAACTATGGCTACACCTTC.

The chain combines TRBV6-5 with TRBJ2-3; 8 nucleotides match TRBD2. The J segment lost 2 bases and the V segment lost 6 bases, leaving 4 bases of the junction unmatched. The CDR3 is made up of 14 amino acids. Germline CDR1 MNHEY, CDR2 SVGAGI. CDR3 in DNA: TGTGCCAGCAGAAAAGCGGGGGTCACAGATACGCAGTATTTT. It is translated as CASRKAGVTDTQYF.

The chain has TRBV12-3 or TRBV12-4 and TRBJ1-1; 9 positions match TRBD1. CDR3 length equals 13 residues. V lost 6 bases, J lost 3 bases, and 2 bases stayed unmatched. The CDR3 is CASRRDRDTEAFF. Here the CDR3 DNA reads TGTGCCAGCAGAAGGGACAGGGACACTGAAGCTTTCTTT.

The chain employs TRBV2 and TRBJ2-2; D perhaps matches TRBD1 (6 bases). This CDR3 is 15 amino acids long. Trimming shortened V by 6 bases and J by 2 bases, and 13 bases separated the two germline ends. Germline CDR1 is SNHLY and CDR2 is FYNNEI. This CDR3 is CASSPQGINTGELFF. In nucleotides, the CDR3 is TGTGCCAGCAGCCCACAGGGCATCAACACCGGGGAGCTGTTTTTT. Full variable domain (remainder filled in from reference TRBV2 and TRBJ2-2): EPEVTQTPSHQVTQMGQEVILRCVPISNHLYFYWYRQILGQKVEFLVSFYNNEISEKSEIFDDQFSVERPDGSNFTLKIRSTKLEDSAMYFCASSPQGINTGELFFGEGSRLTVL.

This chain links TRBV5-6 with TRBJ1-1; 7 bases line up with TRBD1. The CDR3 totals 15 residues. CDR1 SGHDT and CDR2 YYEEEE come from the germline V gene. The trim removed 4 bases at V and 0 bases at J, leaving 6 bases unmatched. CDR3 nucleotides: TGTGCCAGCAGCCCGGACAGGATAATGAACACTGAAGCTTTCTTT. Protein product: CASSPDRIMNTEAFF. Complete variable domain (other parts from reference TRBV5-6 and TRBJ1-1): DAGVTQSPTHLIKTRGQQVTLRCSPKSGHDTVSWYQQALGQGPQFIFQYYEEEERQRGNFPDRFSGHQFPNYSSELNVNALLLGDSALYLCASSPDRIMNTEAFFGQGTRLTVV.

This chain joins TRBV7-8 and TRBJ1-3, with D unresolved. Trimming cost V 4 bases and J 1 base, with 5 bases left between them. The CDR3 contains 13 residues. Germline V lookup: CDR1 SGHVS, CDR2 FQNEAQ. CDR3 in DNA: TGTGCCAGCAGCTCACTATCTGGAAACACCATATATTTT. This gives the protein CASSSLSGNTIYF.

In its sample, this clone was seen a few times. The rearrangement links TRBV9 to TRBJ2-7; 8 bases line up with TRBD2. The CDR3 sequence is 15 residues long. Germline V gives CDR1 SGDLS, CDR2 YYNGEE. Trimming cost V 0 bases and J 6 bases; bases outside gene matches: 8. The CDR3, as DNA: TGTGCCAGCAGCGTAGGGGCCCGGGAGGGCCTCGAGCAGTACTTC. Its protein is CASSVGAREGLEQYF.

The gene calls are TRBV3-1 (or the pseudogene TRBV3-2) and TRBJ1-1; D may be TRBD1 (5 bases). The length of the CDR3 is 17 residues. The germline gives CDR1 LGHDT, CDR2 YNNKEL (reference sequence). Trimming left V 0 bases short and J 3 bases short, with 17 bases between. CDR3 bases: TGTGCCAGCAGCCAAGATAAATTAGGGAGGGGTTACACTGAAGCTTTCTTT. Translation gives CASSQDKLGRGYTEAFF.

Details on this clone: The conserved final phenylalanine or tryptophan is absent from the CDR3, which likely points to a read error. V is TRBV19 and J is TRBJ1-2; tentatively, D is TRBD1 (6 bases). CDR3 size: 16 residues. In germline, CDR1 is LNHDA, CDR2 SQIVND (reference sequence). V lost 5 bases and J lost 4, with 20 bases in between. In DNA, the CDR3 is TGTGCCAGTAGTGTGCGGACAGCCCTAAGGAGCTATGGCTACACCCTC. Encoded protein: CASSVRTALRSYGYTL.

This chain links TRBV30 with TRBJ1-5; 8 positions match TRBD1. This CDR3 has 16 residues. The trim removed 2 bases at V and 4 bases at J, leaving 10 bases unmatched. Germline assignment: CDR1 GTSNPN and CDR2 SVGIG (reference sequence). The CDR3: CAWSTGTGVFNQPQHF. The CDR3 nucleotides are TGTGCCTGGAGTACCGGGACAGGAGTTTTTAATCAGCCCCAGCATTTT.

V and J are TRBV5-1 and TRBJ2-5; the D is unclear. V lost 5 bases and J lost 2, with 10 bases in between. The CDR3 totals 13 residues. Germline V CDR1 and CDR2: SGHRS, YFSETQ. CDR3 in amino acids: CASSGAPQETQYF. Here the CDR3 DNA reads TGCGCCAGCAGTGGAGCCCCACAAGAGACCCAGTACTTC.

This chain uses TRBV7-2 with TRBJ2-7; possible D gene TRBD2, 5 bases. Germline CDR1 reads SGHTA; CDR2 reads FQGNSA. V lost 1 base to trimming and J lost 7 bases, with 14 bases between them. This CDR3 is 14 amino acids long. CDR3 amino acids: CASSLGLAALEQYF. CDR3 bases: TGTGCCAGCAGCTTAGGGCTAGCAGCCTTAGAGCAGTACTTC.

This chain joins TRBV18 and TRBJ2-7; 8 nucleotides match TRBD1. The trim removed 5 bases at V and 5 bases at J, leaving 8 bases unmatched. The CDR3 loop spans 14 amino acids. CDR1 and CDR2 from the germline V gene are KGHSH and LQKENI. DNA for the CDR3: TGTGCCAGCTCATTGGAGGACAGGGTCCACGAGCAGTACTTC. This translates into CASSLEDRVHEQYF.

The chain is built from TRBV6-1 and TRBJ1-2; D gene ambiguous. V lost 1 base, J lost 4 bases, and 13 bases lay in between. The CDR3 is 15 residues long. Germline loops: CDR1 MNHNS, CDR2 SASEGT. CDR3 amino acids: CASSEGTRGFYGYTF. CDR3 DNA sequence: TGTGCCAGCAGTGAAGGGACCCGAGGGTTCTATGGCTACACCTTC.